Listed here is a single T cell receptor (beta chain). These data belong to a study of blood T cell repertoires in COVID-19. Study as a whole: COVID-19 samples collected from the United States, Italy and Spain covered acute and convalescent phases. T cells, B-cell-depleted T cells, or PBMCs supplied cDNA or gDNA.

Germline V lookup: CDR1 SNHLY, CDR2 FYNNEI. Trimming removed 7 bases at V and 4 bases at J, with 10 bases between. This CDR3 region has 12 residues. Original processing methods: For nucleated cells, counts were estimated from reference gene primer amplification. The protocol was immunoSEQ multiplex PCR, while the TCRdb copy is restricted to in-frame clones and leaves out a portion. The D gene and trimming were derived from the DNA, and the V and J assignments and clone size from that table. Here the sample spans around 110,000 clones, approximately 87% being singletons. V and J are TRBV2 and TRBJ1-2, with D uncertain. The material sequenced was peripheral blood. The TCR originated in a man aged 30 to 45 with acute or convalescent COVID-19. CDR3 DNA: TGTGCCAGCACCGAGGTGGTCTATGGCTACACCTTC. It is translated as CASTEVVYGYTF.